This T cell receptor beta chain was found in a study of T cell responses to AZD1222 COVID-19 vaccine. At the level of the study: Second doses at about 4 or about 12 weeks were pooled. General study findings and limits: Reports indicate that nearly half of spike-specific TCRs are directed at unmutated variant regions. Only after the peak T cell response were repertoires sampled.

Produced via immunoSEQ multiplex PCR; TCRdb's table is partial and in-frame only. The sample yields roughly 67,000 clones, 60% to 85% seen once. Remarks on this clone: Its antigen remains unknown.

The CDR3 sequence is 10 residues long. V lost 8 bases and J lost 6, with 7 bases in between. The germline CDR1 and CDR2 sequences are LNHDA and SQIVND (reference sequence). The specimen comprised peripheral blood, sampled on day 0 of AZD1222 vaccination. The TCR sequence derives from an adult in good health. The V and J genes are TRBV19 and TRBJ1-1; no clear D. The CDR3, as DNA: TGTGCCAGTCTTGGGGCTGAAGCTTTCTTT. This translates into CASLGAEAFF.